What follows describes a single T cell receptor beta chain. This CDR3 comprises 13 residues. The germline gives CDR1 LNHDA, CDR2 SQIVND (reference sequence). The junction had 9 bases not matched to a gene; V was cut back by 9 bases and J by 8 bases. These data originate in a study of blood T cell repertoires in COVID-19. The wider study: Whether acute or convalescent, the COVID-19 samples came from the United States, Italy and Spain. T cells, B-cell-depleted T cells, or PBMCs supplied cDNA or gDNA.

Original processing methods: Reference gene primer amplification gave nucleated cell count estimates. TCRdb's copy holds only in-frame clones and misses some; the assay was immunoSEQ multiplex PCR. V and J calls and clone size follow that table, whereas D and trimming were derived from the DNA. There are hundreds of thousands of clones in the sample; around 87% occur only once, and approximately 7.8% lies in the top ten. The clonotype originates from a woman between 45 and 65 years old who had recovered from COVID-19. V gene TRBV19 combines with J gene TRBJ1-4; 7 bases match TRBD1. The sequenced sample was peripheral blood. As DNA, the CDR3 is TGTGCCAGCGGCGGATCCAGGGGGGAAAAACTGTTTTTT. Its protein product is CASGGSRGEKLFF.